What follows are 17 T cell receptor beta chains derived from one specimen sequenced in a study of OX40 agonist ivuxolimab in advanced cancers. TCRdb's table, derived via immunoSEQ multiplex PCR, lists solely in-frame clones and lacks some. The table records about 46,000 clones, more than 85% of them present only once. Sequencing used CD4+ or CD8+ T cells sorted from blood, obtained in a trial of the OX40 agonist ivuxolimab. Source of these receptors: an adult with an advanced solid tumor such as melanoma, head and neck, liver or kidney cancer.

This chain joins TRBV2 and TRBJ2-5; maybe TRBD1 (5 bases). The CDR3 has 12 residues. V lost 7 bases, J lost 2 bases, and 8 bases lay in between. The germline CDR1 and CDR2 sequences are SNHLY and FYNNEI. CDR3 nucleotides: TGTGCCAGCACCCGACAGCAAGAGACCCAGTACTTC. This codes for CASTRQQETQYF.

This chain links TRBV29-1 with TRBJ2-3; the D gene is possibly TRBD1 (5 bases). Germline assignment: CDR1 SQVTM and CDR2 ANQGSEA. The CDR3 length is 13 residues. V lost 5 bases and J 1 base, leaving 10 bases between the germline ends. The CDR3 coding sequence is TGCAGCGTTCCCAGGGCACGCACAGATACGCAGTATTTT. Amino acids: CSVPRARTDTQYF.

The V and J genes are TRBV9 and TRBJ2-3; 10 bases align to TRBD2. Trimming at V came to 4 bases and at J to 2 bases, leaving 7 bases not matched to a gene. Looked up from germline, CDR1 is SGDLS and CDR2 is YYNGEE. This CDR3 has 16 amino acids. The CDR3 sequence: CASSPFLAGDTDTQYF. CDR3 coding DNA: TGTGCCAGCAGCCCCTTCCTAGCGGGGGACACAGATACGCAGTATTTT.

The V gene is TRBV19, the J gene TRBJ2-1, with D perhaps TRBD1 (5 bases). This CDR3 contains 15 residues. V lost 3 bases and J lost 4, with 13 bases in between. The germline V gene encodes CDR1 LNHDA and CDR2 SQIVND (reference sequence). CDR3: CASSISQGSYNEQFF. The CDR3 DNA reads as TGTGCCAGTAGTATTTCGCAGGGTAGTTACAATGAGCAGTTCTTC. Full variable domain (missing parts from reference TRBV19 and TRBJ2-1): DGGITQSPKYLFRKEGQNVTLSCEQNLNHDAMYWYRQDPGQGLRLIYYSQIVNDFQKGDIAEGYSVSREKKESFPLTVTSAQKNPTAFYLCASSISQGSYNEQFFGPGTRLTVL.

This clone has a single count. The chain joins TRBV4-2 to TRBJ2-1; 9 bases are a match to TRBD2. Germline CDR1 LGHNA, CDR2 YNFKEQ. The CDR3 has 16 amino acids. J lost 4 bases, V lost 0 bases, and 4 bases had no gene match. The CDR3: CASSQDSGSLYNEQFF. CDR3 coding DNA: TGTGCCAGCAGCCAAGATAGCGGGAGTTTATACAATGAGCAGTTCTTC.

The V and J genes are TRBV11-2 and TRBJ2-1; 8 nucleotides match TRBD2. CDR1 is SGHAT, CDR2 FQNNGV, per germline. The CDR3 totals 15 residues. Losses at the gene ends were 5 bases for V and 7 bases for J; bases not matched to a gene: 10. CDR3 loop: CASSIIAGSFNEQFF. The CDR3 DNA reads as TGTGCCAGCAGCATAATAGCGGGGAGCTTTAATGAGCAGTTCTTC.

The rearrangement uses TRBV19 and TRBJ2-2; TRBD1 matches 7 bases. The CDR3 contains 14 residues. Germline loops: CDR1 LNHDA, CDR2 SQIVND (reference sequence). The junction had 4 bases not matched to a gene; V was cut back by 3 bases and J by 6 bases. The CDR3 DNA reads as TGTGCCAGTAGTATCTTTGACAGGGCCGGGGAGCTGTTTTTT. Protein: CASSIFDRAGELFF.

The V gene is TRBV7-2, the J gene TRBJ2-3; 7 nucleotides line up with TRBD2. Germline values: CDR1 SGHTA, CDR2 FQGNSA. CDR3 size: 13 residues. With V trimmed by 11 bases and J by 1 base, 6 bases remained unmatched. CDR3: CAARGRGTDTQYF. CDR3 sequence (DNA): TGTGCCGCGCGTGGGAGGGGCACAGATACGCAGTATTTT.

V gene TRBV7-9 combines with J gene TRBJ2-7; 8 bases are shared with TRBD1. The CDR3 covers 13 residues. Looked up from germline, CDR1 is SEHNR and CDR2 is FQNEAQ (reference sequence). Germline trimming cut 4 bases from V and 3 bases from J; bases unmatched to any gene: 2. CDR3 in amino acids: CASSSGTGYEQYV. CDR3 in DNA: TGTGCCAGCAGCTCGGGGACAGGCTACGAGCAGTACGTC.

V and J are TRBV27 and TRBJ2-2, with 10 bases lining up with TRBD2. J gave up 4 bases and V 4 bases, and 9 bases lay outside the gene matches. There are 17 residues in the CDR3. Germline CDR1 and CDR2: MNHEY and SMNVEV (reference sequence). The CDR3 spells CASSSVRLAGVTGELFF. Here the CDR3 DNA reads TGTGCCAGCAGTTCCGTACGGCTAGCGGGGGTCACCGGGGAGCTGTTTTTT.

This rearrangement joins TRBV5-1 to TRBJ2-7; D is perhaps TRBD1 or TRBD2 (6 bases each). Germline V gives CDR1 SGHRS, CDR2 YFSETQ. CDR3 length: 13 amino acids. Trimming left V 4 bases short and J 7 bases short, with 15 bases between. CDR3: CASSTTGGSEQYF. As DNA, the CDR3 is TGCGCCAGCAGCACGACAGGAGGGTCGGAGCAGTACTTC.

The V gene is TRBV4-1, the J gene TRBJ1-2, with a tentative D call TRBD1 (6 bases). The CDR3 runs to 14 residues. Germline CDR1 is MGHRA and CDR2 is YSYEKL. The germline V and J ends were trimmed by 7 bases and 6 bases, with 18 bases remaining between them. DNA for the CDR3: TGCGCCAGCACCCTGAGTGCGGGGGCCCATGGCTACACCTTC. Translation gives CASTLSAGAHGYTF.

The chain carries TRBV18 and TRBJ2-3; D is possibly TRBD2 (5 bases). This CDR3 spans 17 amino acids. CDR1 is KGHSH and CDR2 is LQKENI in the germline V gene. V lost 3 bases to trimming and J lost 1 base, with 17 bases between them. CDR3 sequence (DNA): TGTGCCAGCTCACCGCGTGCTCTAGCAGAGCGCACAGATACGCAGTATTTT. This sequence encodes CASSPRALAERTDTQYF.

This chain connects TRBV19 to TRBJ2-1, with a possible D match to TRBD1 (5 bases). CDR1 and CDR2 (germline): LNHDA, SQIVND (reference sequence). CDR3 length: 14 residues. The germline V and J ends were trimmed by 9 bases and 0 bases, with 12 bases remaining between them. CDR3 region: CASATVSSYNEQFF. CDR3 DNA sequence: TGTGCCAGCGCGACAGTGAGCTCCTACAATGAGCAGTTCTTC.

This chain uses TRBV4-1 with TRBJ1-1; 9 positions agree with TRBD1. Looked up from germline, CDR1 is MGHRA and CDR2 is YSYEKL. The J segment lost 5 bases and the V segment lost 4 bases, leaving 5 bases of the junction unmatched. This CDR3 region has 14 residues. DNA of the CDR3: TGCGCCAGCAGCCCTACAGGGGGCGGAACTGAAGCTTTCTTT. Protein sequence: CASSPTGGGTEAFF.

Written as DNA, the CDR3 is TGTGCCAGCAGCGATGGACTGCCTTACAATGAGCAGTTCTTC. Residues: CASSDGLPYNEQFF. This sequence joins TRBV9 and TRBJ2-1, with D possibly TRBD2 on 5 matching bases. This CDR3 comprises 14 residues. V was cut by 3 bases and J by 4 bases, with 11 bases left in between. Germline-derived CDR1 and CDR2 are SGDLS and YYNGEE.

This clone was detected once. CDR3 nucleotide sequence: TGCAGCGGGATCCGGGGCGATCCGGTAGCGACTGAAGCTTTCTTT. This translates into CSGIRGDPVATEAFF. The genes are TRBV29-1 and TRBJ1-1, with D perhaps matching TRBD1 (5 bases). Trimming took off 7 bases at V and 5 bases at J, with 23 bases between the two ends. The CDR3 totals 15 residues. From germline, CDR1 is SQVTM and CDR2 ANQGSEA. Using reference TRBV29-1 and TRBJ1-1 for the parts outside the CDR3, the full variable domain is SAVISQKPSRDICQRGTSLTIQCQVDSQVTMMFWYRQQPGQSLTLIATANQGSEATYESGFVIDKFPISRPNLTFSTLTVSNMSPEDSSIYLCSGIRGDPVATEAFFGQGTRLTVV.